The 3 T cell receptor beta chains listed next were all sequenced from one sample in a study of T cells in women clearing cervical HPV infection. TCRdb keeps only in-frame clones here, not all; method: immunoSEQ multiplex PCR. This repertoire includes about 30,000 clones. Sequences were obtained from blood buffy coat. These TCRs come from a woman between 18 and 70 years old with a cervical HPV16 infection that either progressed to CIN3+ or cleared (not recorded which).

For this clone: Coverage ceases 3 residues before the CDR3 finishes, and the germline J gene fills in the end. The chain couples TRBV13 to TRBJ2-3; D may be TRBD1 (6 bases). Germline V lookup: CDR1 PRHDT, CDR2 FYEKMQ (reference sequence). This CDR3 is 15 amino acids long. The sequenced part of the CDR3 DNA is TGTGCCAGCAGTAAAAGTGGGACAAGACAATTCTCG. This encodes CASSKSGTRQFS. The entire CDR3 protein is CASSKSGTRQFSQYF.

On this clone itself: Sequencing ends 3 residues short of the CDR3 end; the germline J gene provides the rest. The gene calls are TRBV7-9 and TRBJ1-1, with a possible D match to TRBD1 (6 bases). Germline values: CDR1 SEHNR, CDR2 FQNEAQ (reference sequence). V shed 3 bases and J shed 4 bases, with 12 bases lying between them. The CDR3 has 14 amino acids. CDR3 in amino acids: CASSFPGVSTEAFF. Incomplete CDR3 DNA: TGTGCCAGCAGCTTTCCAGGGGTGTCCACTGAA.

On this clone: The read comes to an end 3 residues before the CDR3 does, leaving the germline J gene to fill in the end. This chain connects TRBV5-1 to TRBJ2-1, with 8 bases matching TRBD2. Per the germline V gene, CDR1 is SGHRS and CDR2 is YFSETQ. The CDR3 contains 16 residues. Trimming took 4 bases from V and 4 from J; bases not matched to a gene: 10. CDR3 bases read: TGCGCCAGCAGCACCCCCTTCGGGAGGGGTTACAATGAG. As protein: CASSTPFGRGYNE. The whole CDR3 region reads CASSTPFGRGYNEQFF.